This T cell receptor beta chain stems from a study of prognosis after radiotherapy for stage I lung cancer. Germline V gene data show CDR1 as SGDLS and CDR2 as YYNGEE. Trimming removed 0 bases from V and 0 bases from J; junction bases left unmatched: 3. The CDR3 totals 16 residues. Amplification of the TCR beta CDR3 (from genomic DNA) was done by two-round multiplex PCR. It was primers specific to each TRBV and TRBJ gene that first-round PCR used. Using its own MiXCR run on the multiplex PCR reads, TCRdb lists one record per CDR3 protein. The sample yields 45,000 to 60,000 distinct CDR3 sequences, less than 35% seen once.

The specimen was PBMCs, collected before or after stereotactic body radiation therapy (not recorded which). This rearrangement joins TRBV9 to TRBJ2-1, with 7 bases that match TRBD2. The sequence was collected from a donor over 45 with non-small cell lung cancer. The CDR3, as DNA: TGTGCCAGCAGCGTAGTTGGGGGGGGCTCCTACAATGAGCAGTTCTTC. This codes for CASSVVGGGSYNEQFF.